This TCR beta chain was captured by sequencing in a study of T cell responses to AZD1222 COVID-19 vaccine. The protocol was immunoSEQ multiplex PCR, while the TCRdb copy is restricted to in-frame clones and leaves out a portion. The data show around 110,000 clones, with around 92% seen just once and less than 8% held by the top ten. V lost 2 bases and J lost 10, with 14 bases in between. CDR3 length equals 13 residues. Broader study findings: Baseline antibody screening turned up just a handful of seropositive AZD1222 recipients.

Worth noting for this clone: Its antigen is not identified.

This TCR derives from an adult in good health. The starting material was peripheral blood, obtained on day 0 of AZD1222 vaccination. The chain couples TRBV12-3 or TRBV12-4 to TRBJ1-2, with D perhaps TRBD1 (6 bases). CDR3 nucleotides: TGTGCCAGCAGTTTATCCGGGGGCGCCGCCTACACCTTC. Translated: CASSLSGGAAYTF.